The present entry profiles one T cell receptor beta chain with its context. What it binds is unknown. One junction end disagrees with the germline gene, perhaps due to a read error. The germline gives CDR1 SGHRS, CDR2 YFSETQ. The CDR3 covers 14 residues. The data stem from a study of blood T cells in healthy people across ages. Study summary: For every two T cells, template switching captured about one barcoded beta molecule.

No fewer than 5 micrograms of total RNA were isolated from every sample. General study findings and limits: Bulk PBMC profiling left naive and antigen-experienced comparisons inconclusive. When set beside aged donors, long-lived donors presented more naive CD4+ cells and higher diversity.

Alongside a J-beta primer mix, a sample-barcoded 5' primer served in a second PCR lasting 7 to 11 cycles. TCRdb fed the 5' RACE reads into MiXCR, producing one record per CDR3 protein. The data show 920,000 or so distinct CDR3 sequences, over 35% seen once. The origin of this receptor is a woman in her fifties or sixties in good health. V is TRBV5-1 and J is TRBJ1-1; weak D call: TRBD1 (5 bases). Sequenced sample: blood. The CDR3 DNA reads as TGTGCCAGCAGCTTGGTGCAGGGAAACACTGAAGCTTTCTTT. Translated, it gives CASSLVQGNTEAFF.